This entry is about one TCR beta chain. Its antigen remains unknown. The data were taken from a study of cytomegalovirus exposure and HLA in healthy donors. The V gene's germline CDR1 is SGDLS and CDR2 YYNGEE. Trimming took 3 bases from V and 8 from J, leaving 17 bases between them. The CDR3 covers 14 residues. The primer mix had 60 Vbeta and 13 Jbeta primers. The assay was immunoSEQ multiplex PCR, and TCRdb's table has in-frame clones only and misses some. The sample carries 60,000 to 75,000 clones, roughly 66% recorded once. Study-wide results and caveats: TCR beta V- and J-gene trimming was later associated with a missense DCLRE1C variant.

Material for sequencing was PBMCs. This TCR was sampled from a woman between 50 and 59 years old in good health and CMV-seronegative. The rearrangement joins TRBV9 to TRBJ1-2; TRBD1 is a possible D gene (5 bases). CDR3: CASSGTAGVSGYTF. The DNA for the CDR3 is TGTGCCAGCAGCGGGACCGCGGGGGTTTCCGGCTACACCTTC.